The rows below give T cell receptor beta chains drawn from one sample of a study of CD8 T cells in Susac syndrome. TCRdb called the immunoSEQ multiplex PCR reads again in MiXCR, with one record for every CDR3 protein. The table shows a few hundred thousand distinct CDR3 sequences, with 75% to 90% occurring only once. The sequencing input was CD8+ T cells from PBMCs. Source of these receptors: a human donor with multiple sclerosis. Both conserved end residues are part of each CDR3. D genes are given only for firm matches. Where a row states a size, it is once, few, many or the class of an expanded clone; other rows omit it.

clone_size: .
d_call: .
j_call: TRBJ1-1
v_call: TRBV5-6
cdr3_nt: TGTGCCAGCAGCGACACCCTCGAGGTTGGAGGGGTTTCGTCTTTCTTT
cdr3_aa: CASSDTLEVGGVSSFF

clone_size: .
d_call: TRBD1
j_call: TRBJ2-1
v_call: TRBV28
cdr3_nt: TGTGCCAGCAGTTTTTCACGGACAGGGAGCTCCTACAATGAGCAGTTCTTC
cdr3_aa: CASSFSRTGSSYNEQFF

clone_size: .
d_call: TRBD1
j_call: TRBJ2-3
v_call: TRBV5-4
cdr3_nt: TGTGCCAGCAGCTGGCCGGACAGGGCTGGAGATACGCAGTATTTT
cdr3_aa: CASSWPDRAGDTQYF

clone_size: .
d_call: .
j_call: TRBJ1-2
v_call: TRBV13
cdr3_nt: TGTGCCAGCAGCTTAGTCGGGACGGAACTGACGCCCCGCTATGGCTACACCTTC
cdr3_aa: CASSLVGTELTPRYGYTF

clone_size: .
d_call: .
j_call: TRBJ2-1
v_call: TRBV28
cdr3_nt: TGTGCCAGCAGGAAAAGCGTGAGCTCCTACAATGAGCAGTTCTTC
cdr3_aa: CASRKSVSSYNEQFF

clone_size: .
d_call: .
j_call: TRBJ2-5
v_call: TRBV15
cdr3_nt: TGTGCCACCAGCAGAGTGACAGAAGACCAAGAGACCCAGTACTTC
cdr3_aa: CATSRVTEDQETQYF

clone_size: .
d_call: TRBD2
j_call: TRBJ2-1
v_call: TRBV5-1
cdr3_nt: TGCGCCAGCAGCTTACCGGGACTAGCGGAATACAATGAGCAGTTCTTC
cdr3_aa: CASSLPGLAEYNEQFF

clone_size: .
d_call: .
j_call: TRBJ1-1
v_call: TRBV28
cdr3_nt: TGTGCCAGCAGTAAGATCCAGCCCCTGGGCACTGAAGCTTTCTTT
cdr3_aa: CASSKIQPLGTEAFF

clone_size: .
d_call: .
j_call: TRBJ2-4
v_call: TRBV2
cdr3_nt: TGTGCCAGCAGTCAAGAGTACAAAAACATTCAGTACTTC
cdr3_aa: CASSQEYKNIQYF

clone_size: .
d_call: .
j_call: TRBJ2-1
v_call: TRBV7-9
cdr3_nt: TGTGCCAGCAGCTTCGGAATTTATGAGCAGTTCTTC
cdr3_aa: CASSFGIYEQFF

clone_size: .
d_call: TRBD1
j_call: TRBJ2-1
v_call: TRBV10-2
cdr3_nt: TGCGCCAGATTTACGACAGGGAAAACCTACAATGAGCAGTTCTTC
cdr3_aa: CARFTTGKTYNEQFF

clone_size: .
d_call: .
j_call: TRBJ2-1
v_call: TRBV5-1
cdr3_nt: TGCGCCAGCAGCTTGGTCTTTGAGTACAATGAGCAGTTCTTC
cdr3_aa: CASSLVFEYNEQFF

clone_size: .
d_call: .
j_call: TRBJ2-1
v_call: TRBV28
cdr3_nt: TGTGCCAGCAGTTTATTGGTCCATGGTGAGCAGTTCTTC
cdr3_aa: CASSLLVHGEQFF

clone_size: .
d_call: TRBD1
j_call: TRBJ1-1
v_call: TRBV11-2
cdr3_nt: TGTGCCAGCAGCGCTCGACAGGGCACTGAAGCTTTCTTT
cdr3_aa: CASSARQGTEAFF

clone_size: .
d_call: TRBD2
j_call: TRBJ2-2
v_call: TRBV27
cdr3_nt: TGTGCCAGCAGCGACGGGGAGCGGGAGGATTACACCGGGGAGCTGTTTTTT
cdr3_aa: CASSDGEREDYTGELFF

clone_size: .
d_call: .
j_call: TRBJ2-7
v_call: TRBV11-2
cdr3_nt: TGTGCCAGCAGCCGCATTAGGGGTGAGGACCAGCAGTACTTC
cdr3_aa: CASSRIRGEDQQYF

clone_size: .
d_call: .
j_call: TRBJ1-2
v_call: TRBV29-1
cdr3_nt: TGCAGCGTTGAGCCTACAGGCTATGGCTACACCTTC
cdr3_aa: CSVEPTGYGYTF

clone_size: .
d_call: .
j_call: TRBJ2-7
v_call: TRBV30
cdr3_nt: TGTGCCTGCCTTGGCTACGAGCAGTACTTC
cdr3_aa: CACLGYEQYF

clone_size: .
d_call: TRBD1
j_call: TRBJ1-1
v_call: TRBV29-1
cdr3_nt: TGCAGCATGCAGGGGGCGCTGGGGGCTTTCTTT
cdr3_aa: CSMQGALGAFF

clone_size: .
d_call: TRBD1
j_call: TRBJ2-2
v_call: TRBV7-2
cdr3_nt: TGTGCCAGCAGAACATCCGGGACAGGGGATACCGGGGAGCTGTTTTTT
cdr3_aa: CASRTSGTGDTGELFF

clone_size: .
d_call: TRBD2
j_call: TRBJ2-3
v_call: TRBV19
cdr3_nt: TGTGCCAGCAGTCTACTAGCGGGCACAGATACGCAGTATTTT
cdr3_aa: CASSLLAGTDTQYF

clone_size: .
d_call: .
j_call: TRBJ2-2
v_call: TRBV9
cdr3_nt: TGTGCCAGCACCCGGGACGGCCCGAACACCGGGGAGCTGTTTTTT
cdr3_aa: CASTRDGPNTGELFF

clone_size: .
d_call: TRBD1
j_call: TRBJ1-1
v_call: TRBV30
cdr3_nt: TGTGCCTGGAGTGTAGGGACAGGCTGGACTGAAGCTTTCTTT
cdr3_aa: CAWSVGTGWTEAFF

clone_size: once
d_call: TRBD2
j_call: TRBJ2-2
v_call: TRBV27
cdr3_nt: TGTGCCAGCAGTTCTCAGCGGATTGGGAGGGACACCGGGGAGCTGTTTTTT
cdr3_aa: CASSSQRIGRDTGELFF

clone_size: .
d_call: .
j_call: TRBJ2-4
v_call: TRBV28
cdr3_nt: TGTGCCAGCAGTGCGTGGTTGACCCAGAACATTCAGTACTTC
cdr3_aa: CASSAWLTQNIQYF

clone_size: .
d_call: .
j_call: TRBJ2-6
v_call: TRBV7-2
cdr3_nt: TGTGCCAGCAGCTTGAGCAACTCTGGGGCCAACGTCCTGACTTTC
cdr3_aa: CASSLSNSGANVLTF

clone_size: .
d_call: .
j_call: TRBJ2-2
v_call: TRBV28
cdr3_nt: TGTGCCAGCAGTTTAGATACTAGCTGGACCGGGGAGCTGTTTTTT
cdr3_aa: CASSLDTSWTGELFF

clone_size: .
d_call: TRBD1
j_call: TRBJ1-1
v_call: TRBV20-1
cdr3_nt: TGCAGTGCTCCACAGGGGGGCACTGAAGCTTTCTTT
cdr3_aa: CSAPQGGTEAFF

clone_size: once
d_call: .
j_call: TRBJ1-2
v_call: TRBV27
cdr3_nt: TGTGCCAGCAGCCCACCGGGAGGAGGGGACGGCTACACCTTC
cdr3_aa: CASSPPGGGDGYTF

clone_size: .
d_call: .
j_call: TRBJ2-4
v_call: TRBV2
cdr3_nt: TGTGCCAGCAGTAACCGTTGGGACATTCAGTACTTC
cdr3_aa: CASSNRWDIQYF

clone_size: .
d_call: .
j_call: TRBJ2-7
v_call: TRBV29-1
cdr3_nt: TGCAGCGTTGAAGGGCAGTACTTC
cdr3_aa: CSVEGQYF

clone_size: .
d_call: .
j_call: TRBJ1-1
v_call: TRBV6-1
cdr3_nt: TGTGCCAGCAGTGACTTGGACCTGAACACTGAAGCTTTCTTT
cdr3_aa: CASSDLDLNTEAFF

clone_size: .
d_call: .
j_call: TRBJ2-2
v_call: TRBV4-1
cdr3_nt: TGCGCCAGCAGCCAAGAGGGCAGAGACACCGGGGAGCTGTTTTTT
cdr3_aa: CASSQEGRDTGELFF

clone_size: .
d_call: .
j_call: TRBJ2-1
v_call: TRBV20-1
cdr3_nt: TGCAGTGCTAGGGTCGTGACTAGGTTAGGCAATGAGCAGTTCTTC
cdr3_aa: CSARVVTRLGNEQFF

clone_size: .
d_call: .
j_call: TRBJ2-7
v_call: TRBV29-1
cdr3_nt: TGCAGCGTTGAAGAGTCAACAGAGACTCTAGGGGAGCAGTACTTC
cdr3_aa: CSVEESTETLGEQYF

clone_size: .
d_call: TRBD1
j_call: TRBJ2-2
v_call: TRBV7-6
cdr3_nt: TGTGCCAGCAGCTTGACCGGGACAGTGAACACCGGGGAGCTGTTTTTT
cdr3_aa: CASSLTGTVNTGELFF

clone_size: once
d_call: .
j_call: TRBJ1-2
v_call: TRBV5-1
cdr3_nt: TGCGCCAGCAGCTTGGAGGCAGACTATGGCTACACCTTC
cdr3_aa: CASSLEADYGYTF

clone_size: .
d_call: .
j_call: TRBJ2-1
v_call: TRBV3-1
cdr3_nt: TGTGCCAGCAGCCACTCCGACAACTCCTACAATGAGCAGTTCTTC
cdr3_aa: CASSHSDNSYNEQFF

clone_size: .
d_call: .
j_call: TRBJ2-7
v_call: TRBV29-1
cdr3_nt: TGCAGCGTTGAATCGGAAGGATCCGAGCAGTACTTC
cdr3_aa: CSVESEGSEQYF

clone_size: .
d_call: TRBD2
j_call: TRBJ2-2
v_call: TRBV12-3/TRBV12-4
cdr3_nt: TGTGCCAGCAGTGGACTAGCGGAAACGAACACCGGGGAGCTGTTTTTT
cdr3_aa: CASSGLAETNTGELFF

clone_size: .
d_call: .
j_call: TRBJ2-1
v_call: TRBV29-1
cdr3_nt: TGCAGCGTTGTGGTCCCATCCCACAATGAGCAGTTCTTC
cdr3_aa: CSVVVPSHNEQFF

clone_size: .
d_call: .
j_call: TRBJ1-5
v_call: TRBV4-1
cdr3_nt: TGCGCCAGCAGCCAAATTAGGGGCGGTCAGCCCCAGCATTTT
cdr3_aa: CASSQIRGGQPQHF

clone_size: .
d_call: TRBD2
j_call: TRBJ2-3
v_call: TRBV28
cdr3_nt: TGTGCCAGCAGTTTCTTCGGACTAGCGAAAAGCACAGATACGCAGTATTTT
cdr3_aa: CASSFFGLAKSTDTQYF

clone_size: .
d_call: .
j_call: TRBJ2-1
v_call: TRBV11-2
cdr3_nt: TGTGCCAGCAGTTTAGCGGTAAGGACCTACAATGAGCAGTTCTTC
cdr3_aa: CASSLAVRTYNEQFF

clone_size: .
d_call: .
j_call: TRBJ1-2
v_call: TRBV21-1
cdr3_nt: TGTGCCAGCAGCCCGAAGGACAGGGTCTATGGCTACACCTTC
cdr3_aa: CASSPKDRVYGYTF

clone_size: .
d_call: .
j_call: TRBJ2-3
v_call: TRBV7-9
cdr3_nt: TGTGCCACCCGACCGTACGATAGCACAGATACGCAGTATTTT
cdr3_aa: CATRPYDSTDTQYF

clone_size: .
d_call: TRBD1
j_call: TRBJ2-7
v_call: TRBV13
cdr3_nt: TGTGCCAGCAGCTTAAATGACAGGGCCTACGAGCAGTACTTC
cdr3_aa: CASSLNDRAYEQYF